This note documents a single T cell receptor (beta chain) sequence. The antigen is undetermined. Measured with immunoSEQ multiplex PCR; TCRdb has only the in-frame clones, and not every one. The sample has tens of thousands of clones, 84% seen once; the top ten hold about 4%. The data were obtained in a study of a mutant IDH1 vaccine in newly diagnosed glioma. On the study more broadly: Following radiotherapy alone, or alongside temozolomide cycles, vaccination was started after an interval of 4-6 weeks.

Time point in this sample: week 35, safety follow-up. Mutant IDH1 20-mer peptide, at 300 ug, made up each vaccine dose, with topical imiquimod. Scheduled for weeks 1, 3, 5, 7, 11, 15, 19 and 23, eight vaccinations were given to patients. Specimen: PBMCs, collected from a glioma patient whose treatment included an IDH1 peptide vaccine. This sequence originates from a woman aged 18-29 years with glioma.

The CDR3 bases are TGTGCCAGCAGTTTAGTCGCCACCTATGGCTACACCTTC. It yields the protein CASSLVATYGYTF. The chain employs TRBV27 and TRBJ1-2, with unresolved D. The CDR3 spans 13 residues. Per the germline V gene, CDR1 is MNHEY and CDR2 is SMNVEV (reference sequence). Trimming stripped 2 bases from V and 4 bases from J, with 8 bases between.